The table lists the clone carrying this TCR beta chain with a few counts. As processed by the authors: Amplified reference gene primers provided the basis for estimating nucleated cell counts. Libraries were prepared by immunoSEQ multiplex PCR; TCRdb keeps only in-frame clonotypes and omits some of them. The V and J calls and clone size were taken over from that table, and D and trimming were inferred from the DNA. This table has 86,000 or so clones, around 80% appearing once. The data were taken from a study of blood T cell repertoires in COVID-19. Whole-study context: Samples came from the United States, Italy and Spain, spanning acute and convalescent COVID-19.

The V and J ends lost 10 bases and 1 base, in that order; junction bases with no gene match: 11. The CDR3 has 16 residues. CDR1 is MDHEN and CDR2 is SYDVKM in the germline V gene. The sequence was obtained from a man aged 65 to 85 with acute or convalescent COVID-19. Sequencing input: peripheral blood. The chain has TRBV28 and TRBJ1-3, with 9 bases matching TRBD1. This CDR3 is CATSDLGTGSGNTIYF. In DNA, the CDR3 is TGTGCCACCTCAGACCTTGGGACAGGGTCTGGAAACACCATATATTTT.